This TCR beta chain was retrieved from a study of beta chain features in type 1 diabetes. Investigators reverse transcribed all isolated RNA, so they sequenced expressed TCRB transcripts. The protocol was immunoSEQ multiplex PCR, while the TCRdb copy is restricted to in-frame clones and leaves out a portion. Here the sample spans about 300,000 clones, around an eighth being singletons. Donors contributed one heparinised blood draw apiece, averaging around 100 mL. Based on CD45RO/CCR7/CD25/CD127/CD95/CD27, CD4+ regulatory, stem cell-like memory, naive and central memory cells were sorted. Concerning this clone: No antigen is known for it.

After removal of 0 bases from V and 4 bases from J, the junction contained 6 bases not matched to a gene. The CDR3 extends over 15 amino acids. The V gene's germline CDR1 is SGDLS and CDR2 YYNGEE. Overall study findings and caveats: For TCRB rearrangement, an influence of HLA type remained unresolved here. In all four CD4+ subsets, TCRB CDR3 length was significantly, moderately reduced in type 1 diabetes. Patients and controls would be equally affected if PCR favored shorter templates.

The specimen was naive CD4+ T cells from blood. The rearrangement links TRBV9 to TRBJ1-2; 7 bases agree with TRBD1. This sequence originates from a young woman with type 1 diabetes. Written as DNA, the CDR3 is TGTGCCAGCAGCGTAGGGATAGACAGGGTCTATGGCTACACCTTC. Amino acids: CASSVGIDRVYGYTF.